The rows below give T cell receptor beta chains drawn from one sample of a study of OX40 agonist ivuxolimab in advanced cancers. Sequenced by immunoSEQ multiplex PCR; TCRdb stores in-frame clones only, minus some. The sample contains some 61,000 clones, 75% to 80% of which appear only once. The sample in question was CD4+ or CD8+ T cells sorted from blood, obtained in a trial of the OX40 agonist ivuxolimab. These receptor sequences come from an adult with an advanced solid tumor such as melanoma, head and neck, liver or kidney cancer. The CDR3 runs from the conserved cysteine through the conserved F or W. A D gene is named only where the DNA matches it firmly. Only part of the rows carry a size: once, few, many, or a class if the clone is expanded.

v_call: TRBV5-4
d_call: TRBD1
j_call: TRBJ1-3
clone_size: .
cdr3_length: 16
cdr3_aa: CASSPDSTGDGNTIYF
cdr3_nt: TGTGCCAGCAGCCCTGACTCGACAGGGGATGGAAACACCATATATTTT

v_call: TRBV19
d_call: .
j_call: TRBJ2-7
clone_size: .
cdr3_length: 13
cdr3_aa: CASSLWVNYEQYF
cdr3_nt: TGTGCCAGTAGTTTGTGGGTCAACTACGAGCAGTACTTC

v_call: TRBV7-9
d_call: TRBD1
j_call: TRBJ2-5
clone_size: .
cdr3_length: 15
cdr3_aa: CASSFTGQGGETQYF
cdr3_nt: TGTGCCAGCAGCTTTACCGGACAGGGAGGAGAGACCCAGTACTTC

v_call: TRBV11-3
d_call: TRBD2
j_call: TRBJ2-2
clone_size: .
cdr3_length: 12
cdr3_aa: CASSLDRGEMFF
cdr3_nt: TGTGCCAGCAGCTTAGATCGGGGGGAAATGTTTTTT

v_call: TRBV6-5
d_call: TRBD1
j_call: TRBJ1-3
clone_size: .
cdr3_length: 15
cdr3_aa: CASRGSRTGWNTIYF
cdr3_nt: TGTGCCAGCAGAGGATCCCGGACAGGGTGGAACACCATATATTTT

v_call: TRBV5-1
d_call: .
j_call: TRBJ1-2
clone_size: few
cdr3_length: 15
cdr3_aa: CASSSATSPGHGYTF
cdr3_nt: TGCGCCAGCAGTTCCGCTACATCCCCAGGGCATGGCTACACCTTC

v_call: TRBV19
d_call: .
j_call: TRBJ2-7
clone_size: .
cdr3_length: 16
cdr3_aa: CASSHTFGRATYEQYF
cdr3_nt: TGTGCCAGTAGCCACACGTTTGGAAGGGCGACCTACGAGCAGTACTTC

v_call: TRBV6-1
d_call: .
j_call: TRBJ2-1
clone_size: .
cdr3_length: 14
cdr3_aa: CASSDPGGYNEQFF
cdr3_nt: TGTGCCAGCAGTGATCCTGGGGGGTACAATGAGCAGTTCTTC

v_call: TRBV6-1
d_call: .
j_call: TRBJ1-1
clone_size: .
cdr3_length: 14
cdr3_aa: CAANSWGLYTEAFF
cdr3_nt: TGTGCCGCCAACAGTTGGGGGTTGTACACTGAAGCTTTCTTT

v_call: TRBV28
d_call: .
j_call: TRBJ2-3
clone_size: .
cdr3_length: 13
cdr3_aa: CASRDRATDTQYF
cdr3_nt: TGTGCCAGCCGTGACCGGGCCACAGATACGCAGTATTTT

v_call: TRBV29-1
d_call: TRBD1
j_call: TRBJ1-2
clone_size: .
cdr3_length: 13
cdr3_aa: CSVDVQGGDGYTF
cdr3_nt: TGCAGCGTTGATGTCCAGGGGGGAGATGGCTACACCTTC

v_call: TRBV21-1
d_call: .
j_call: TRBJ2-7
clone_size: .
cdr3_length: 15
cdr3_aa: CASSSGQDASYEQYF
cdr3_nt: TGTGCCAGCAGCAGCGGACAGGACGCATCCTACGAGCAGTACTTC

v_call: TRBV7-2
d_call: TRBD2
j_call: TRBJ2-3
clone_size: .
cdr3_length: 17
cdr3_aa: CASSSGLGGFGADTQYF
cdr3_nt: TGTGCCAGCAGCTCCGGACTGGGGGGGTTCGGGGCAGATACGCAGTATTTT

v_call: TRBV10-3
d_call: .
j_call: TRBJ1-5
clone_size: .
cdr3_length: 14
cdr3_aa: CAISESAGNQPQHF
cdr3_nt: TGTGCCATCAGTGAGTCGGCAGGGAATCAGCCCCAGCATTTT

v_call: TRBV11-2
d_call: .
j_call: TRBJ2-3
clone_size: .
cdr3_length: 14
cdr3_aa: CASSLGWGPDTQYF
cdr3_nt: TGTGCCAGCAGCTTAGGATGGGGTCCAGATACGCAGTATTTT

v_call: TRBV7-9
d_call: TRBD2
j_call: TRBJ2-1
clone_size: .
cdr3_length: 14
cdr3_aa: CASSLPLAGNEQFF
cdr3_nt: TGTGCCAGCAGCTTACCTCTAGCGGGCAATGAGCAGTTCTTC

v_call: TRBV19
d_call: .
j_call: TRBJ2-5
clone_size: .
cdr3_length: 13
cdr3_aa: CAKTGTFRETQYF
cdr3_nt: TGTGCCAAAACCGGGACCTTCAGAGAGACCCAGTACTTC

v_call: TRBV11-1
d_call: TRBD1
j_call: TRBJ2-5
clone_size: few
cdr3_length: 14
cdr3_aa: CASSQGQGQETQYF
cdr3_nt: TGTGCCAGCAGCCAGGGACAGGGCCAAGAGACCCAGTACTTC

v_call: TRBV29-1
d_call: TRBD1
j_call: TRBJ1-2
clone_size: few
cdr3_length: 13
cdr3_aa: CSDRDRGLYGYTF
cdr3_nt: TGCAGCGACCGGGACAGGGGGCTGTATGGCTACACCTTC

v_call: TRBV7-9
d_call: TRBD2
j_call: TRBJ2-5
clone_size: .
cdr3_length: 13
cdr3_aa: CASSFGTKETQYF
cdr3_nt: TGTGCCAGCAGCTTCGGGACTAAAGAGACCCAGTACTTC

v_call: TRBV5-8
d_call: .
j_call: TRBJ1-5
clone_size: .
cdr3_length: 16
cdr3_aa: CASSPHRLGSNQPQHF
cdr3_nt: TGTGCCAGCAGCCCCCACAGGCTTGGAAGCAATCAGCCCCAGCATTTT

v_call: TRBV29-1
d_call: TRBD1
j_call: TRBJ2-6
clone_size: .
cdr3_length: 15
cdr3_aa: CSVRDRGLGANVLTF
cdr3_nt: TGCAGCGTCCGGGACAGGGGGCTCGGGGCCAACGTCCTGACTTTC

v_call: TRBV5-4
d_call: .
j_call: TRBJ2-5
clone_size: .
cdr3_length: 15
cdr3_aa: CASSVGRGDGETQYF
cdr3_nt: TGTGCCAGCAGCGTCGGTCGGGGTGACGGAGAGACCCAGTACTTC

v_call: TRBV27
d_call: .
j_call: TRBJ2-5
clone_size: once
cdr3_length: 15
cdr3_aa: CASSRDSYAQETQYF
cdr3_nt: TGTGCCAGCAGCCGCGACAGCTATGCTCAAGAGACCCAGTACTTC

v_call: TRBV28
d_call: .
j_call: TRBJ1-2
clone_size: few
cdr3_length: 10
cdr3_aa: CASGTRGYTF
cdr3_nt: TGTGCCAGCGGTACCCGTGGCTACACCTTC

v_call: TRBV28
d_call: .
j_call: TRBJ2-7
clone_size: medium-sized
cdr3_length: 11
cdr3_aa: CASNRYYEQYF
cdr3_nt: TGTGCCAGCAACAGATACTACGAGCAGTACTTC

v_call: TRBV19
d_call: .
j_call: TRBJ2-4
clone_size: .
cdr3_length: 15
cdr3_aa: CASSPAEGGKNIQYF
cdr3_nt: TGTGCCAGTAGTCCCGCGGAGGGTGGCAAAAACATTCAGTACTTC

v_call: TRBV7-8
d_call: .
j_call: TRBJ2-7
clone_size: .
cdr3_length: 15
cdr3_aa: CASSLSGDRNYEQYF
cdr3_nt: TGTGCCAGCAGCTTATCTGGGGATAGGAACTACGAGCAGTACTTC

v_call: TRBV5-5
d_call: .
j_call: TRBJ2-3
clone_size: .
cdr3_length: 13
cdr3_aa: CASSPEGTDTQYF
cdr3_nt: TGTGCCAGCAGCCCGGAGGGCACAGATACGCAGTATTTT

v_call: TRBV9
d_call: .
j_call: TRBJ1-4
clone_size: .
cdr3_length: 15
cdr3_aa: CASSERDGRNEKLFF
cdr3_nt: TGTGCCAGCAGCGAGCGGGACGGAAGGAATGAAAAACTGTTTTTT

v_call: TRBV7-8
d_call: .
j_call: TRBJ1-2
clone_size: .
cdr3_length: 16
cdr3_aa: CASSHSPAGSEYGYTF
cdr3_nt: TGTGCCAGCAGCCACTCGCCCGCGGGCAGCGAATATGGCTACACCTTC

v_call: TRBV7-6
d_call: TRBD2
j_call: TRBJ2-3
clone_size: .
cdr3_length: 17
cdr3_aa: CASSLDILAGGGDTQYF
cdr3_nt: TGTGCCAGCAGCTTAGATATCCTAGCGGGAGGCGGAGATACGCAGTATTTT

v_call: TRBV5-4
d_call: .
j_call: TRBJ2-5
clone_size: once
cdr3_length: 14
cdr3_aa: CASSKRTDQETQYF
cdr3_nt: TGTGCCAGCAGCAAAAGGACAGACCAAGAGACCCAGTACTTC

v_call: TRBV20-1
d_call: .
j_call: TRBJ2-7
clone_size: .
cdr3_length: 11
cdr3_aa: CSAIAISEQYF
cdr3_nt: TGCAGTGCTATCGCCATCAGCGAGCAGTACTTC

v_call: TRBV5-1
d_call: TRBD2
j_call: TRBJ2-7
clone_size: .
cdr3_length: 17
cdr3_aa: CASSSQAGVAGDHEQYF
cdr3_nt: TGCGCCAGCAGTTCCCAGGCAGGAGTAGCGGGAGACCACGAGCAGTACTTC

v_call: TRBV6-1
d_call: TRBD1
j_call: TRBJ1-1
clone_size: .
cdr3_length: 13
cdr3_aa: CAIKTGQVTEAFF
cdr3_nt: TGTGCCATCAAGACAGGGCAGGTCACTGAAGCTTTCTTT